Listed here are 15 T cell receptor beta chains from one sample, sequenced in a study of blood T cells in healthy people across ages. With a J-beta primer mix and a sample-barcoded 5' primer, a second PCR ran roughly 7 to 11 cycles. TCRdb re-analysed the 5' RACE reads in MiXCR, keeping a single row per CDR3 protein. The sample has some 880,000 distinct CDR3 sequences, roughly 34% seen once; the top ten hold around 13%. The source material was blood. The source is a man aged 18 to 35 in good health.

The chain employs TRBV7-2 and TRBJ1-6; D ambiguous. The CDR3 has 13 residues. CDR1 and CDR2 from the germline V gene are SGHTA and FQGNSA. Trimming left V 5 bases short and J 9 bases short, with 11 bases between. CDR3 protein: CASSTNGVSPLHF. CDR3 bases: TGTGCCAGCAGCACGAATGGGGTTTCACCCCTCCACTTT.

The V and J genes are TRBV7-8 and TRBJ1-5; the D is unclear. With 3 bases removed from V and 6 bases from J, the gap between germline ends came to 12 bases. CDR1 and CDR2 from the germline V gene are SGHVS and FQNEAQ. The CDR3 consists of 14 residues. The CDR3 region is CASSFQTRGQPQHF. The CDR3 coding sequence is TGTGCCAGCAGCTTCCAAACGCGGGGTCAGCCCCAGCATTTT. The complete variable domain, with remaining parts taken from reference TRBV7-8 and TRBJ1-5, reads GAGVSQSPRYKVAKRGQDVALRCDPISGHVSLFWYQQALGQGPEFLTYFQNEAQLDKSGLPSDRFFAERPEGSVSTLKIQRTQQEDSAVYLCASSFQTRGQPQHFGDGTRLSIL.

V is TRBV4-3 and J is TRBJ1-2; 7 bases are shared with TRBD1. Per germline, CDR1 LGHNA and CDR2 YSLEER. Unmatched junction bases numbered 11, after V lost 0 bases and J lost 4 bases. The CDR3 totals 17 residues. The CDR3 coding sequence is TGCGCCAGCAGCCAAGACATGGTGGGACAGAGACCCTATGGCTACACCTTC. Amino acid sequence: CASSQDMVGQRPYGYTF.

The chain employs TRBV6-1 and TRBJ2-5, with 7 bases lining up with TRBD2. This CDR3 is 15 amino acids long. From germline, CDR1 is MNHNS and CDR2 SASEGT. Trimming removed 2 bases from V and 4 bases from J; junction bases left unmatched: 7. The CDR3 region has the DNA TGTGCCAGCAGTGAAAATTCGGGGGGTAGAGAGACCCAGTACTTC. Translated: CASSENSGGRETQYF.

This clonotype was observed a few times. J is TRBJ1-1 and V is TRBV9; tentatively, D is TRBD1 (5 bases). Trimming pared 4 bases from V and 6 bases from J, leaving 16 bases between. CDR1 is SGDLS, CDR2 YYNGEE, per germline. This CDR3 spans 14 amino acids. The CDR3 nucleotides read TGTGCCAGCAGCTACAGGTCCGAAGGGCCTGAAGCTTTCTTT. This gives the protein CASSYRSEGPEAFF. The full variable domain, with the rest looked up from reference TRBV9 and TRBJ1-1, is DSGVTQTPKHLITATGQRVTLRCSPRSGDLSVYWYQQSLDQGLQFLIQYYNGEERAKGNILERFSAQQFPDLHSELNLSSLELGDSALYFCASSYRSEGPEAFFGQGTRLTVV.

The genes are TRBV20-1 and TRBJ1-5; D is uncertain. The length of the CDR3 is 12 residues. V was clipped by 2 bases and J by 0 bases, with 2 bases between them. Germline-derived CDR1 and CDR2 are DFQATT and SNEGSKA (reference sequence). The CDR3 region is CSARSSNQPQHF. CDR3 DNA sequence: TGCAGTGCTAGAAGTAGCAATCAGCCCCAGCATTTT.

This clonotype is a singleton in its sample. The chain employs TRBV10-3 and TRBJ1-1; D possibly corresponds to TRBD1 (5 bases). Germline values: CDR1 ENHRY, CDR2 SYGVKD. This CDR3 has 14 residues. Trimming shortened V by 2 bases and J by 10 bases, and 17 bases separated the two germline ends. This CDR3 is CAISEKREGVGAFF. CDR3 DNA sequence: TGTGCCATCAGTGAGAAGAGGGAAGGGGTGGGAGCTTTCTTT.

Concerning this clonotype: The junction and the germline gene differ at one end; a read error may be behind it. This chain connects TRBV5-1 to TRBJ2-1, with no clear D. The CDR3 totals 17 residues. The germline V gene has CDR1 SGHRS and CDR2 YFSETQ. Here the CDR3 reads CAGSLAEDLSSYNEQFF. The CDR3 bases are TGCGCCGGCAGCTTGGCCGAGGACCTCAGCTCCTACAATGAGCAGTTCTTC.

The J gene is TRBJ2-7, the V gene TRBV15; no firm D call. The V end was cut by 0 bases, the J end by 7 bases, with 13 bases between. Germline assignment: CDR1 LNHNV and CDR2 YYDKDF (reference sequence). This CDR3 is 14 amino acids long. The CDR3 sequence: CATSRDTIGNEQYF. In nucleotides, the CDR3 is TGTGCCACCAGCAGAGACACCATTGGGAATGAGCAGTACTTC.

The chain carries TRBV6-2 or TRBV6-3 and TRBJ2-5; perhaps D is TRBD1 or TRBD2 (5 bases each). The end of the DNA is better explained by TRBJ2-7, so the J call may be wrong. Germline V gene data show CDR1 as MNHEY and CDR2 as SVGEGT. CDR3 length: 14 residues. The CDR3 sequence is CASRLHWGSYEQYF. The CDR3 nucleotides read TGTGCCAGCAGACTCCACTGGGGGTCTTACGAGCAGTACTTC.

The chain carries TRBV19 and TRBJ2-2; tentative D call: TRBD1 (6 bases). The V and J ends lost 7 bases and 4 bases respectively, with 13 bases between them. Germline CDR1 LNHDA, CDR2 SQIVND (reference sequence). The CDR3 runs 14 residues. The CDR3 coding sequence is TGTGCCAGTATGGGGACATTTGGCACCGGGGAGCTGTTTTTT. The encoded protein is CASMGTFGTGELFF.

This clonotype appeared a few times. This rearrangement joins TRBV2 to TRBJ2-3, with TRBD2 matching 10 bases. V was clipped by 6 bases and J by 4 bases; unmatched bases: 7. The CDR3 consists of 15 residues. Germline lookup yields CDR1 SNHLY and CDR2 FYNNEI. The CDR3 DNA follows: TGTGCCAGCAGGGGTAGCGGGGGGAAGGCAGATACGCAGTATTTT. It is translated as CASRGSGGKADTQYF.

The V call is TRBV7-3, the J call TRBJ2-2, with 12 bases matching TRBD2. CDR3 size: 16 residues. Germline assignment: CDR1 SGHTA and CDR2 FQGTGA. Losses at the gene ends were 3 bases for V and 3 bases for J; bases not matched to a gene: 2. CDR3: CASSLTSGGDTGELFF. CDR3 coding DNA: TGTGCCAGCAGCTTGACTAGCGGGGGCGACACCGGGGAGCTGTTTTTT.

A few counts support this clonotype. The chain combines TRBV12-3 or TRBV12-4 with TRBJ2-1; D gene ambiguous. There are 13 residues in the CDR3. The V end lost 6 bases, the J end lost 12 bases, and 18 bases lay between the germline ends. The DNA for the CDR3 is TGTGCCAGCAGCCCCGGGTCAACTCTGGGGCAGTTCTTC. Protein: CASSPGSTLGQFF.

CDR3 DNA: TGCGCCAGCAGCCAAGATCGAGGGGCCAGGGGTGAGACCCAGTACTTC. Amino acids: CASSQDRGARGETQYF. The rearrangement uses TRBV4-3 and TRBJ2-5; D possibly corresponds to TRBD1 (6 bases). Trimming removed 0 bases from V and 5 bases from J, with 16 bases in between. The CDR3 runs 16 residues. In germline, CDR1 is LGHNA, CDR2 YSLEER.